These 31 T cell receptor beta chains came from one sample sequenced in a study of cytomegalovirus exposure and HLA in healthy donors. 60 Vbeta and 13 Jbeta primers were used in PCR. The method was immunoSEQ multiplex PCR; TCRdb's version includes in-frame clones alone and lacks a portion of them. The repertoire holds roughly 200,000 clones, with about 12% as singletons. Sequenced sample: PBMCs. The receptors derive from a middle-aged man in good health and CMV-seropositive.

This clone was found a few times. The V call is TRBV7-6, the J call TRBJ2-1; 11 nucleotides match TRBD2. J gave up 6 bases and V 2 bases, and 6 bases lay outside the gene matches. Germline V gene lookup returns CDR1 SGHVS and CDR2 FNYEAQ. The CDR3 runs to 16 residues. CDR3: CASSLIFSGGANEQFF. CDR3 DNA sequence: TGTGCCAGCAGCTTAATATTTAGCGGGGGGGCCAATGAGCAGTTCTTC.

The chain links TRBV19 to TRBJ1-1; 10 bases are a match to TRBD1. With 5 bases clipped from V and 6 bases from J, the junction kept 15 bases outside the gene matches. The V gene's germline CDR1 is LNHDA and CDR2 SQIVND (reference sequence). This CDR3 region has 17 residues. The CDR3 DNA reads TGTGCCAGTAGTTCGCGAGACAGGGGGCGCGGGTTTTCTGAAGCTTTCTTT. Translation: CASSSRDRGRGFSEAFF.

Points on this clone: At one end the junction does not follow the germline gene, possibly because of a read error. The chain is built from TRBV2 and TRBJ1-1; no clear D gene. Germline-derived CDR1 and CDR2 are SNHLY and FYNNEI. This CDR3 is built from 15 residues. The CDR3 DNA follows: TGTGCCAGCAGTGGCGGTGGAGGGATGAACAGTGAAGCTTTCTTT. As protein: CASSGGGGMNSEAFF.

This clone has just a few counts. The V and J genes are TRBV5-6 and TRBJ2-3; D gene uncertain. This CDR3 is 14 amino acids long. The germline V gene encodes CDR1 SGHDT and CDR2 YYEEEE. V was trimmed by 1 base and J by 5 bases, leaving 11 bases between them. CDR3 in DNA: TGTGCCAGCAGCTTGTGGCAGGCCCAAGATACGCAGTATTTT. It yields the protein CASSLWQAQDTQYF.

This chain links TRBV6-5 with TRBJ1-4; the D gene is possibly TRBD1 (6 bases). The germline gives CDR1 MNHEY, CDR2 SVGAGI. V gave up 5 bases and J gave up 9 bases, with 16 bases separating them. The length of the CDR3 is 14 residues. The CDR3 region has the DNA TGTGCCAGCAGTCTCGGGACATGGGAGAAAAAACTGTTTTTT. The encoded protein is CASSLGTWEKKLFF.

This clone came up a few times. This chain links TRBV7-2 with TRBJ2-3; 10 positions match TRBD2. The V gene's germline CDR1 is SGHTA and CDR2 FQGNSA. There are 17 residues in the CDR3. V trimming: 5 bases; J trimming: 7 bases; junction bases outside the gene matches: 15. The CDR3 sequence is CASSHLGGSGGAHTQYF. CDR3 coding DNA: TGTGCCAGCAGCCACCTTGGGGGCAGCGGGGGGGCACATACGCAGTATTTT.

This clone was seen only a few times. V usage is TRBV27 and J usage is TRBJ2-7; D is unclear. The CDR3 is 11 residues long. The V gene lost 6 bases and the J gene lost 12 bases, with 15 bases spanning the gap. Germline CDR1 reads MNHEY; CDR2 reads SMNVEV (reference sequence). As DNA, the CDR3 is TGTGCCAGCAGCTCCCACAGCATCTTGTACTTC. Translating it yields CASSSHSILYF.

CDR3 sequence reads: CASGLGQVNTEAFF. CDR3 bases: TGTGCTAGTGGTTTGGGACAAGTGAACACTGAAGCTTTCTTT. The V gene is TRBV12-5, the J gene TRBJ1-1; no reliable D call. The length of the CDR3 is 14 residues. The germline gives CDR1 LGHNT, CDR2 FRNRAP. Trimming pared 1 base from V and 0 bases from J, leaving 6 bases between.

V usage is TRBV27 and J usage is TRBJ2-2; 7 bases fit TRBD1. The CDR3 contains 16 residues. Germline loops: CDR1 MNHEY, CDR2 SMNVEV (reference sequence). The ends lost 2 bases at V and 5 bases at J; junction bases unmatched: 8. The CDR3 DNA reads as TGTGCCAGCAGTTTAAACGCAGGGGGAAAAACCGGGGAGCTGTTTTTT. Amino acid sequence: CASSLNAGGKTGELFF.

The gene calls are TRBV18 and TRBJ2-5; D ambiguous. V lost 6 bases and J lost 2, with 7 bases in between. There are 12 residues in the CDR3. Per germline, CDR1 KGHSH and CDR2 LQKENI. The CDR3 sequence is CASSQVQETQYF. The CDR3 DNA reads TGTGCCAGCTCGCAGGTTCAAGAGACCCAGTACTTC. Drawing the rest from reference TRBV18 and TRBJ2-5, the complete variable domain is NAGVMQNPRHLVRRRGQEARLRCSPMKGHSHVYWYRQLPEEGLKFMVYLQKENIIDESGMPKERFSAEFPKEGPSILRIQQVVRGDSAAYFCASSQVQETQYFGPGTRLLVL.

V and J are TRBV11-3 and TRBJ2-5; TRBD2 matches 7 bases. Trimming at V came to 1 base and at J to 5 bases, leaving 4 bases not matched to a gene. Germline CDR1 SGHNT, CDR2 YENEEA. The CDR3 has 14 residues. The CDR3 DNA sequence: TGTGCCAGCAGCTTAGTGGGGGGGATGGAGACCCAGTACTTC. Encoded protein: CASSLVGGMETQYF.

The chain links TRBV5-6 to TRBJ2-2; no clear D gene. The CDR3 consists of 15 residues. Trimming took off 0 bases at V and 2 bases at J, with 8 bases between the two ends. CDR1 is SGHDT and CDR2 is YYEEEE in the germline V gene. CDR3 coding DNA: TGTGCCAGCAGCTTGGAACTCTCTAACACCGGGGAGCTGTTTTTT. Its protein product is CASSLELSNTGELFF.

This clone was seen only a few times. The CDR3 nucleotides are TGTGCCAGCAGCTTTTGGAGCGGGGGGGACTTCACAGATACGCAGTATTTT. This sequence encodes CASSFWSGGDFTDTQYF. The chain combines TRBV5-6 with TRBJ2-3; TRBD2 agrees at 10 bases. CDR1 and CDR2 (germline): SGHDT, YYEEEE. This CDR3 spans 17 amino acids. V was clipped by 2 bases and J by 2 bases; unmatched bases: 8.

The CDR3 is CASNQRAVPNEQFF. As DNA, the CDR3 is TGCGCCAGCAACCAGCGGGCGGTACCAAATGAGCAGTTCTTC. V is TRBV5-1 and J is TRBJ2-1; tentative D call: TRBD2 (6 bases). V lost 6 bases to trimming and J lost 7 bases, with 17 bases between them. The CDR3 runs 14 residues. Germline V CDR1 and CDR2: SGHRS, YFSETQ.

This clone was detected a few times. CDR3 region: CASSAGQGGRAFF. The CDR3 DNA is TGTGCCAGCAGCGCCGGACAGGGTGGAAGGGCTTTCTTT. The V gene is TRBV9, the J gene TRBJ1-1; 8 bases are a match to TRBD1. The CDR3 sequence is 13 residues long. V shed 3 bases, J shed 11 bases, and the junction held 9 bases outside the gene matches. The germline V gene encodes CDR1 SGDLS and CDR2 YYNGEE. Full variable domain (outside the CDR3, taken from reference TRBV9 and TRBJ1-1): DSGVTQTPKHLITATGQRVTLRCSPRSGDLSVYWYQQSLDQGLQFLIQYYNGEERAKGNILERFSAQQFPDLHSELNLSSLELGDSALYFCASSAGQGGRAFFGQGTRLTVV.

This sequence joins TRBV10-3 and TRBJ2-5; D is possibly TRBD1 (6 bases). This CDR3 has 13 residues. CDR1 and CDR2 from the germline V gene are ENHRY and SYGVKD. V was pared by 10 bases and J by 2 bases, with 14 bases between. DNA for the CDR3: TGTGCCAGCAACCGGGACACACAAGAGACCCAGTACTTC. Translation gives CASNRDTQETQYF.

V and J are TRBV9 and TRBJ1-2; D call uncertain. Per germline, CDR1 SGDLS and CDR2 YYNGEE. CDR3 length: 15 amino acids. Trimming took off 0 bases at V and 0 bases at J, with 9 bases between the two ends. The CDR3 sequence: CASSVDPLSNYGYTF. Here the CDR3 DNA reads TGTGCCAGCAGCGTAGATCCCCTCTCTAACTATGGCTACACCTTC.

The chain has TRBV6-1 and TRBJ2-5; 9 bases align to TRBD1. Germline V CDR1 and CDR2: MNHNS, SASEGT. Trimming took 6 bases from V and 5 from J; bases not matched to a gene: 10. This CDR3 is 15 amino acids long. The CDR3 nucleotides are TGTGCCAGCAGCACAGGGGGCGCATTATGGGAGACCCAGTACTTC. Protein: CASSTGGALWETQYF.

The chain has TRBV18 and TRBJ1-5; 7 positions agree with TRBD1. CDR3 length: 13 residues. Germline values: CDR1 KGHSH, CDR2 LQKENI. J gave up 4 bases and V 4 bases, and 1 base lay outside the gene matches. The CDR3 nucleotides read TGTGCCAGCTCACGGGACAGAAATCAGCCCCAGCATTTT. As protein: CASSRDRNQPQHF.

CDR3 in amino acids: CASSTGQGSSPLHF. DNA for the CDR3: TGTGCCAGCAGCACGGGACAGGGGAGTTCACCCCTCCACTTT. V usage is TRBV28 and J usage is TRBJ1-6; TRBD1 matches at 10 bases. V lost 6 bases to trimming and J lost 9 bases; unmatched junction nucleotides: 5. Germline V gene sequence: CDR1 MDHEN, CDR2 SYDVKM. The CDR3 sequence is 14 residues long.

This rearrangement joins TRBV4-3 to TRBJ2-2; 9 nucleotides agree with TRBD2. The CDR3 runs 16 residues. Germline V gene lookup returns CDR1 LGHNA and CDR2 YSLEER. V was clipped by 0 bases and J by 5 bases; unmatched bases: 4. Here the CDR3 reads CASSQEMREGTGELFF. DNA for the CDR3: TGCGCCAGCAGCCAAGAGATGCGGGAGGGGACCGGGGAGCTGTTTTTT.

Only a few counts were recorded for this clone. The chain combines TRBV11-3 with TRBJ2-3; D is undetermined. This CDR3 contains 13 residues. V was shortened by 3 bases and J by 2 bases, with 6 bases between the two germline ends. Looked up from germline, CDR1 is SGHNT and CDR2 is YENEEA. DNA for the CDR3: TGTGCCAGCAGCTTTCTTTCCACAGATACGCAGTATTTT. This codes for CASSFLSTDTQYF. Using reference TRBV11-3 and TRBJ2-3 for the parts outside the CDR3, the full variable domain is EAGVVQSPRYKIIEKKQPVAFWCNPISGHNTLYWYLQNLGQGPELLIRYENEEAVDDSQLPKDRFSAERLKGVDSTLKIQPAELGDSAVYLCASSFLSTDTQYFGPGTRLTVL.

This clone was seen a few times. The chain combines TRBV4-3 with TRBJ1-4, with D perhaps TRBD1 (5 bases). CDR3 length equals 14 residues. Germline V gene data show CDR1 as LGHNA and CDR2 as YSLEER. V lost 3 bases and J lost 8, with 13 bases in between. The CDR3 DNA sequence: TGCGCCAGCAGCCAGCTCGGGGGGGGAGAAAAACTGTTTTTT. Translating it yields CASSQLGGGEKLFF.

The V call is TRBV19, the J call TRBJ2-5; D is perhaps TRBD2 (6 bases). With 4 bases removed from V and 4 bases from J, the gap between germline ends came to 10 bases. Germline lookup yields CDR1 LNHDA and CDR2 SQIVND (reference sequence). The CDR3 has 13 amino acids. CDR3 residues: CASSRVGGETQYF. CDR3 bases: TGTGCCAGTAGTAGGGTCGGGGGAGAGACCCAGTACTTC.

In this sample, this clone turned up a few times. The chain employs TRBV11-3 and TRBJ2-4; D is undetermined. The germline CDR1 and CDR2 sequences are SGHNT and YENEEA. This CDR3 has 15 residues. Trimming cost V 0 bases and J 0 bases, with 6 bases left between them. The DNA for the CDR3 is TGTGCCAGCAGCTTAGATGGCATAGCCAAAAACATTCAGTACTTC. It translates to CASSLDGIAKNIQYF.

The V gene is TRBV11-1, the J gene TRBJ2-3; TRBD1 is a possible D gene (6 bases). Germline V gene data show CDR1 as SGHAT and CDR2 as FQDESV (reference sequence). V lost 3 bases to trimming and J lost 0 bases, with 10 bases between them. This CDR3 comprises 15 residues. The CDR3 coding sequence is TGTGCCAGCAGCTTTACAGGGATCAGCACAGATACGCAGTATTTT. Translating it yields CASSFTGISTDTQYF.

This clone occurred once. CDR3 in DNA: TGTGCCAGTAGGGGGGGGAACGGCTATGGCTACACCTTC. This encodes CASRGGNGYGYTF. V gene TRBV19 combines with J gene TRBJ1-2, with a possible D match to TRBD1 (5 bases). CDR1 is LNHDA, CDR2 SQIVND, per germline (reference sequence). The V and J ends lost 6 bases and 4 bases respectively, with 12 bases between them. CDR3 length: 13 residues.

This clone was detected a few times. CDR3 region: CASSEVDRGREPQHF. CDR3 DNA: TGTGCCAGCAGTGAGGTAGACAGGGGACGCGAGCCCCAGCATTTT. This chain uses TRBV2 with TRBJ1-5; TRBD1 agrees at 8 bases. The germline V gene has CDR1 SNHLY and CDR2 FYNNEI. This CDR3 comprises 15 residues. Trimming at V came to 3 bases and at J to 8 bases, leaving 9 bases not matched to a gene.

This clone occurred a few times. The chain links TRBV6-5 to TRBJ1-1, with 8 bases aligning to TRBD1. The CDR3 runs 14 residues. CDR1 is MNHEY and CDR2 is SVGAGI in the germline V gene. Losses at the gene ends were 6 bases for V and 1 base for J; bases not matched to a gene: 4. The CDR3 DNA reads TGTGCCAGCAGATCGACAGGGGCGAACACTGAAGCTTTCTTT. Encoded protein: CASRSTGANTEAFF.

The sample holds a few counts of this clone. The rearrangement joins TRBV9 to TRBJ2-2; TRBD1 matches at 10 bases. J was trimmed by 6 bases and V by 0 bases; bases with no gene match: 2. The CDR3 covers 15 residues. Germline assignment: CDR1 SGDLS and CDR2 YYNGEE. For the CDR3, the DNA is TGTGCCAGCAGCGTAGAAGGACAGGGGGCCGGGGAGCTGTTTTTT. Amino acid sequence: CASSVEGQGAGELFF.

The rearrangement links TRBV10-2 to TRBJ1-6, with D perhaps matching TRBD1 (5 bases). Trimming left V 0 bases short and J 14 bases short, with 20 bases between. Germline CDR1 WSHSY, CDR2 SAAADI. The CDR3 contains 16 residues. The CDR3 sequence: CASSESGPRALSSLHF. CDR3 DNA sequence: TGCGCCAGCAGTGAGTCGGGTCCCAGGGCTCTGAGTTCCCTCCACTTT.